This TCR beta chain derives from a study of shared clonotypes between healthy human individuals. Study-wide points: Inspection by rarefaction showed sorted-subset sequencing to be incomplete despite large depth. Shared clonotypes: 4.5% to 5% naive CD4, around 3.5% naive CD8, roughly 2.4% memory CD4, 0.4% memory CD8.

With respect to this clone: Its target is unknown.

Genomic DNA (from each subset) was split evenly across several immunoSEQ plates. Clones were read by immunoSEQ multiplex PCR, and TCRdb kept only the in-frame ones, dropping some. The data contain around 550,000 clones, approximately 96% of them singletons. Naive CD8 cells were CD45RO-negative, positively selected for CCR7, excluding terminally differentiated effector memory CD45RA+ cells. Trimming stripped 3 bases from V and 4 bases from J, with 7 bases between. The germline CDR1 and CDR2 sequences are DFQATT and SNEGSKA (reference sequence). The CDR3 contains 11 residues. The receptor's source is a woman in her twenties or thirties in good health. The specimen sequenced was naive CD8+ T cells sorted from blood. This sequence joins TRBV20-1 and TRBJ2-7; D gene ambiguous. DNA for the CDR3: TGCAGTGCTAGTCCGGCTTACGAGCAGTACTTC. It is translated as CSASPAYEQYF.